These T cell receptor beta chains were read from a single sample in a study of blood T cell repertoires in COVID-19. Sequencing used immunoSEQ multiplex PCR; TCRdb keeps in-frame clones, though not all of them. The sample carries 270,000 or so clones, around 89% recorded once. Sequencing used peripheral blood. These receptors all come from a man aged 35 to 55 with acute or convalescent COVID-19. The CDR3 runs from the conserved cysteine through the conserved F or W. The order of the fields is J gene, V gene, D gene, clone size, CDR3 DNA, CDR3 protein. D genes are given only for firm matches. Size is stated for part of the rows, as once, few or many counts, or as a class when the clone is expanded.

TRBJ1-4,TRBV10-3,-,-,TGTGCCATCAGTGAATCAGATCGAGGAAAACTGTTTTTT,CAISESDRGKLFF
TRBJ2-3,TRBV24-1,TRBD2,-,TGTGCCACCAGTGAAATGGCGGGGGGGCTCGATACGCAGTATTTT,CATSEMAGGLDTQYF
TRBJ2-4,TRBV19,TRBD1,-,TGTGCCAGTAGTATAGATCATCTGGACAGGGACATTCAGTACTTC,CASSIDHLDRDIQYF
TRBJ2-2,TRBV4-2,TRBD2,-,TGTGCCAGCAGCCAGAGGGACTACGACACCGGGGAGCTGTTTTTT,CASSQRDYDTGELFF
TRBJ1-5,TRBV12-5,-,-,TGTGCTAGTGGGCCGACAGGATCTGACCAGCCCCAGCATTTT,CASGPTGSDQPQHF
TRBJ1-6,TRBV5-4,-,-,TGTGCCAGCAGCCGTGGGGGCGAGATTAATTCACCCCTCCACTTT,CASSRGGEINSPLHF
TRBJ1-1,TRBV19,-,-,TGTGCCAGTTCGACACAGGTGAACACTGAAGCTTTCTTT,CASSTQVNTEAFF
TRBJ1-5,TRBV12-3/TRBV12-4,-,-,TGTGCCAGCAGTTTAGGCGGTCAGCCCCAGCATTTT,CASSLGGQPQHF
TRBJ2-7,TRBV19,TRBD1,-,TGTGCCAGTAGTCTTGGACAGGGAGTATACGAGCAGTACTTC,CASSLGQGVYEQYF
TRBJ1-1,TRBV30,TRBD1,-,TGTGCCTGGAAAAATTGGACAGGGCCGAACACTGAAGCTTTCTTT,CAWKNWTGPNTEAFF
TRBJ2-7,TRBV11-1,TRBD1,-,TGTGCCAGCAGCCGGGACAGGGGGCGCGAGCAGTACTTC,CASSRDRGREQYF
TRBJ1-2,TRBV6-5,-,once,TGTGCCAGCAGAACGACGGGGAACTATGGCTACACCTTC,CASRTTGNYGYTF
TRBJ2-1,TRBV2,TRBD2,-,TGTGCCAGCAAAAAGCGGGGGGCACACAATGAGCAGTTCTTC,CASKKRGAHNEQFF
TRBJ1-2,TRBV27,TRBD1,once,TGTGCCAGCAGACGACAGGGTGACTATGGCTACACCTTC,CASRRQGDYGYTF
TRBJ1-1,TRBV5-3,-,-,TGTGCCAGAAGCTTGGACACATACAAGAACACTGAAGCTTTCTTT,CARSLDTYKNTEAFF
TRBJ2-1,TRBV5-1,TRBD1,-,TGCGCCAGCAGCCCGGGGACAGGGTTCTACAATGAGCAGTTCTTC,CASSPGTGFYNEQFF
TRBJ1-4,TRBV5-6,-,-,TGTGCCAGCAGCTTCGGGGTGGAAGAAAAACTGTTTTTT,CASSFGVEEKLFF
TRBJ2-3,TRBV2,-,-,TGTGCCAGCAGTGGACAGACCTCTAGCACAGATACGCAGTATTTT,CASSGQTSSTDTQYF
TRBJ1-6,TRBV19,-,-,TGTGCCAGTAGTATGGGAGGAGATCTTTCACCCCTCCACTTT,CASSMGGDLSPLHF
TRBJ2-3,TRBV19,-,-,TGTGCCAGTAGCCCTTACCGGGGTAGCGGAAACACAGATACGCAGTATTTT,CASSPYRGSGNTDTQYF
TRBJ1-2,TRBV19,TRBD1,-,TGTGCCAGTAGTATTTGGGCAGGGGGCTCTGATGGCTACACCTTC,CASSIWAGGSDGYTF
TRBJ2-3,TRBV7-9,TRBD2,-,TGTGCCAGCAGCTTTAGCGGGGGGGCTGGCACAGATACGCAGTATTTT,CASSFSGGAGTDTQYF
TRBJ2-3,TRBV10-1,-,-,TGCGCCAGCAGTGGACCGAACGGGGATACGCAGTATTTT,CASSGPNGDTQYF
TRBJ1-3,TRBV3-1/TRBV3-2,-,-,TGTGCCAGCAGCCTACAGGTAATCTCTGGAAACACCATATATTTT,CASSLQVISGNTIYF
TRBJ1-2,TRBV6-5,-,-,TGTGCCAGCAGTTCAGGGGTCTATGGCTACACCTTC,CASSSGVYGYTF
TRBJ1-5,TRBV12-3/TRBV12-4,-,-,TGTGCCAGCACTAAATGGTCGAATCAGCCCCAGCATTTT,CASTKWSNQPQHF
TRBJ1-2,TRBV20-1,-,-,TGCAGTGCTAGTGTTGGGGCCCCGGAATATGGCTATGGCTACACCTTC,CSASVGAPEYGYGYTF
TRBJ2-7,TRBV29-1,TRBD1,-,TGCAGCGTTCAACGACAGGGGGCTACCTACGAGCAGTACTTC,CSVQRQGATYEQYF
TRBJ1-5,TRBV7-2,-,few,TGTGCCAGCAGCTCCCGGGTGGGGCGCTACGGCAATCAGCCCCAGCATTTT,CASSSRVGRYGNQPQHF
TRBJ2-7,TRBV5-8,-,-,TGTGCCAGCAGGCCTCGGTGGGGGAGGTACGACCTTTTC,CASRPRWGRYDLF
TRBJ1-1,TRBV5-1,-,-,TGCGCCAGCAGCTTGGGTTTAAGGGGATCGGACACTGAAGCTTTCTTT,CASSLGLRGSDTEAFF
TRBJ1-4,TRBV5-1,-,-,TGCGCCAGCAGCTTAGCAGGGGTTGGGGAAAAACTGTTTTTT,CASSLAGVGEKLFF
TRBJ2-7,TRBV7-9,TRBD1,-,TGTGCCAGCAGCTTACCCGGACAGGGTAGCGAGCAGTACTTC,CASSLPGQGSEQYF
TRBJ1-1,TRBV5-1,TRBD1,-,TGCGCCAGCAGCTTGGAGGGACAGGGAATGAACACTGAAGCTTTCTTT,CASSLEGQGMNTEAFF
TRBJ2-2,TRBV9,TRBD2,-,TGTGCCAGCAGCGCCCAGCCCTTAGCGGGGGGGAACACCGGGGAGCTGTTTTTT,CASSAQPLAGGNTGELFF
TRBJ2-1,TRBV12-5,TRBD2,few,TGTGCTAGTGGTGCCGTGCGGGGGGCCACCTTGAGAGAGCAGTTCTTC,CASGAVRGATLREQFF
TRBJ2-3,TRBV24-1,TRBD2,-,TGTGCCACCAGTGATACCGGGACTAGCGAAACAGATACGCAGTATTTT,CATSDTGTSETDTQYF
TRBJ1-2,TRBV6-6,TRBD1,-,TGTGCCAGCAGTTACTCGACAGGGGGCAACTATGGCTACACCTTC,CASSYSTGGNYGYTF
TRBJ2-7,TRBV2,-,-,TGTGCCAGCAGTGTTGGGACTCTGCCCTACGAGCAGTACTTC,CASSVGTLPYEQYF
TRBJ2-7,TRBV5-6,TRBD2,-,TGTGCCAGCAGCCTTAGCGGGTCCTCCTACGAGCAGTACTTC,CASSLSGSSYEQYF
TRBJ2-1,TRBV7-2,-,-,TGTGCCAGCAGCTTACAGGGGAGGGTAGGCAATGAGCAGTTCTTC,CASSLQGRVGNEQFF
TRBJ2-7,TRBV18,-,-,TGTGCCAGCTCACCAGGGCGAGTCGAGCAGTACTTC,CASSPGRVEQYF
TRBJ1-4,TRBV30,-,-,TGTGCCTGGAGTTCTCAAAGGCAGGGGATCAGCAATGAAAAACTGTTTTTT,CAWSSQRQGISNEKLFF